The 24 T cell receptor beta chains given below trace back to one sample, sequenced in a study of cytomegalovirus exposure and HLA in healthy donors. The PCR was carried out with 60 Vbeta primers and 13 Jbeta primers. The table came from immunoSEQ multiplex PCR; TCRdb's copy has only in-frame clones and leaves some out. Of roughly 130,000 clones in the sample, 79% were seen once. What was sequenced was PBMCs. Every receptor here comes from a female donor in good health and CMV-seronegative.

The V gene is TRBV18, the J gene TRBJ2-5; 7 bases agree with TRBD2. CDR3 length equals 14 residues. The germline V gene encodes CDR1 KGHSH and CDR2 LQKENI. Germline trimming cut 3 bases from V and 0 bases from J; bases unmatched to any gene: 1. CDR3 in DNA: TGTGCCAGCTCACCGCTAGCGGACCAAGAGACCCAGTACTTC. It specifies CASSPLADQETQYF.

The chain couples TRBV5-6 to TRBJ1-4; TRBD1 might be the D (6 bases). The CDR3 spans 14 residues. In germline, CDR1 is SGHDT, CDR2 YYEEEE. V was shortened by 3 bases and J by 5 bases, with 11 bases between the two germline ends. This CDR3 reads CASSSQGWNEKLFF. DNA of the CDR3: TGTGCCAGCAGCTCACAGGGTTGGAATGAAAAACTGTTTTTT.

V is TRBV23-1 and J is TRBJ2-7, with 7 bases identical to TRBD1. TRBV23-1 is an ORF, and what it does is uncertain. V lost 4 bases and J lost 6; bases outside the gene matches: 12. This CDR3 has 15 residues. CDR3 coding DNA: TGCGCCAGCAGTCCACGGACAGGTGAGGCGCGCGAGCAGTACTTC. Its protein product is CASSPRTGEAREQYF.

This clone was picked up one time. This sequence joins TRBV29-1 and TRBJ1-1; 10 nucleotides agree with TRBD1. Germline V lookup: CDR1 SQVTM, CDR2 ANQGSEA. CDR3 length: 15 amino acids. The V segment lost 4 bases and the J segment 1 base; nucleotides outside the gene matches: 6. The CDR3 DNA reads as TGCAGCGTTGGCAGACAGGGGGCAGAGAACACTGAAGCTTTCTTT. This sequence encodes CSVGRQGAENTEAFF.

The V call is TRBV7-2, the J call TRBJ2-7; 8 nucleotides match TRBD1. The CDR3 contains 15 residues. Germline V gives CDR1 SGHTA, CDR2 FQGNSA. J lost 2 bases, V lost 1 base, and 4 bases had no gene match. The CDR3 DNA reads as TGTGCCAGCAGCTTAGGGACAGGGATAACCTACGAGCAGTACTTC. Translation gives CASSLGTGITYEQYF.

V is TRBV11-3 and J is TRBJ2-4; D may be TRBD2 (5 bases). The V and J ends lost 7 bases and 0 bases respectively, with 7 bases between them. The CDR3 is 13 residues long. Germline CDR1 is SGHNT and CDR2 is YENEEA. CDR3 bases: TGTGCCAGCAAAGGACTAGCCAAAAACATTCAGTACTTC. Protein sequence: CASKGLAKNIQYF.

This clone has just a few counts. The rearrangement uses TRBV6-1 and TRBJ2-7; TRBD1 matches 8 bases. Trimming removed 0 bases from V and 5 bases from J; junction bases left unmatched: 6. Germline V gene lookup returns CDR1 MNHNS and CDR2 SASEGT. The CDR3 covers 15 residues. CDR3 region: CASSEAQDRVHEQYF. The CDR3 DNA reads TGTGCCAGCAGTGAAGCCCAGGACAGGGTACACGAGCAGTACTTC.

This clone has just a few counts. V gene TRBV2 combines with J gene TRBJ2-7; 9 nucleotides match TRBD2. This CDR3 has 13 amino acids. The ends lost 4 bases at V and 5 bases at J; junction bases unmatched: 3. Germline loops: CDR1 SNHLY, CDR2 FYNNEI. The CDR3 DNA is TGTGCCAGCAGTGGCGGGGGGGTCAACGAGCAGTACTTC. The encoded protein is CASSGGGVNEQYF.

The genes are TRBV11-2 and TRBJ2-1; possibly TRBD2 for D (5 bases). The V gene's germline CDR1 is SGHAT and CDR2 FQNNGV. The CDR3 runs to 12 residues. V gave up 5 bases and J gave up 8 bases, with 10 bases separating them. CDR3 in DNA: TGTGCCAGCAGCGGGAGCGTCTATGAGCAGTTCTTC. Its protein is CASSGSVYEQFF. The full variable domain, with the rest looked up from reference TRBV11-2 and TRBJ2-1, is EAGVAQSPRYKIIEKRQSVAFWCNPISGHATLYWYQQILGQGPKLLIQFQNNGVVDDSQLPKDRFSAERLKGVDSTLKIQPAKLEDSAVYLCASSGSVYEQFFGPGTRLTVL.

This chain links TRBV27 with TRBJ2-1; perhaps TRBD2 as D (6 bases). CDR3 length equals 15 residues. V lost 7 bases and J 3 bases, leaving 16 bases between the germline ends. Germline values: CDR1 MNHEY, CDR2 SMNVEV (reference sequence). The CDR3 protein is CASTRKSGFYNEQFF. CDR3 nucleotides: TGTGCCAGCACCCGAAAAAGCGGGTTCTACAATGAGCAGTTCTTC.

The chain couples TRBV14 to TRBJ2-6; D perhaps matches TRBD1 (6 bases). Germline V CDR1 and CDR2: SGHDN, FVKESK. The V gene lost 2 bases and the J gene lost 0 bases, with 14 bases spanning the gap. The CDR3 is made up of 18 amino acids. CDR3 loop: CASSQRQALISGANVLTF. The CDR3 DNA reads TGTGCCAGCAGCCAAAGACAGGCCTTGATCTCTGGGGCCAACGTCCTGACTTTC.

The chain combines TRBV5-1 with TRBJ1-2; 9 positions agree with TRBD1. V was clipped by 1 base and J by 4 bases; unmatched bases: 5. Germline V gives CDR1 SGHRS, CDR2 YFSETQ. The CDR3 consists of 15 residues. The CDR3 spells CASSLNRDRAYGYTF. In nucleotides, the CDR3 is TGCGCCAGCAGCTTGAACCGGGACAGGGCCTATGGCTACACCTTC.

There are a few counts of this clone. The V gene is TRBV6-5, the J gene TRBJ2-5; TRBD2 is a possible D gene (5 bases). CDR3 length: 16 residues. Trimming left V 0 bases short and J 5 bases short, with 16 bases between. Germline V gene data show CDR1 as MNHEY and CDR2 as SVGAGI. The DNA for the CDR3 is TGTGCCAGCAGTTACTCGGTGAGGAGGATGACGGAGACCCAGTACTTC. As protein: CASSYSVRRMTETQYF.

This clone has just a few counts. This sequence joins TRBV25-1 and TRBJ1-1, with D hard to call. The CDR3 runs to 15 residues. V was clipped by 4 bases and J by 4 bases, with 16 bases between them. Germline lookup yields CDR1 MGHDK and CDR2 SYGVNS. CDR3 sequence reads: CASSAPTRGITEAFF. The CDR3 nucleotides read TGTGCCAGCAGTGCTCCCACCCGCGGGATCACTGAAGCTTTCTTT.

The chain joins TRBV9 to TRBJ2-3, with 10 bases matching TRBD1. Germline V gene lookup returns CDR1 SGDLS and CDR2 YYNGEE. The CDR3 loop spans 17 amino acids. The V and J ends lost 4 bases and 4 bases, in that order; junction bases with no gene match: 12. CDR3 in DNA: TGTGCCAGCAGCCCCCGACCGGGACAGGGGTCGCCAGATACGCAGTATTTT. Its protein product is CASSPRPGQGSPDTQYF. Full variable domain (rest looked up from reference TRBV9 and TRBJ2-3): DSGVTQTPKHLITATGQRVTLRCSPRSGDLSVYWYQQSLDQGLQFLIQYYNGEERAKGNILERFSAQQFPDLHSELNLSSLELGDSALYFCASSPRPGQGSPDTQYFGPGTRLTVL.

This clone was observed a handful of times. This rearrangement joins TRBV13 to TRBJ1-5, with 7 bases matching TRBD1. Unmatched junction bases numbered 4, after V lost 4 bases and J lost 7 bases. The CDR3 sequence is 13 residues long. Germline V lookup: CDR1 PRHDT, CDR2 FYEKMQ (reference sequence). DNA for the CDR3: TGTGCCAGCAGCTCGGGACAGAAACAGCCCCAGCATTTT. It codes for CASSSGQKQPQHF.

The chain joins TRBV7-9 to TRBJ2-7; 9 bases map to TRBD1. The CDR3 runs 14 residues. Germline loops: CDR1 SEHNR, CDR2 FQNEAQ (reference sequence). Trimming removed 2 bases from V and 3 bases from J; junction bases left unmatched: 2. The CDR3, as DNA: TGTGCCAGCAGCTTATGGGACAGGGACTACGAGCAGTACTTC. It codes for CASSLWDRDYEQYF.

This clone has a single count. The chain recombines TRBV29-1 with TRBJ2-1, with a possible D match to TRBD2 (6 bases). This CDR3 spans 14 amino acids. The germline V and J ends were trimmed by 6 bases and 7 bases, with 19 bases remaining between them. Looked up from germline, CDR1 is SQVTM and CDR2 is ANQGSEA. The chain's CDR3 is CSVFTGLQGNEQFF. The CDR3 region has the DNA TGCAGCGTCTTCACGGGACTCCAAGGAAATGAGCAGTTCTTC.

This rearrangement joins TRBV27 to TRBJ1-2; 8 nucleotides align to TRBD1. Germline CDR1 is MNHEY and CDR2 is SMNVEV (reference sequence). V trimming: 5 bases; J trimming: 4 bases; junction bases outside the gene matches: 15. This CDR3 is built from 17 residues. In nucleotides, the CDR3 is TGTGCCAGCAGTCCAAGGACAGGGTGGAGTCGGGGCTATGGCTACACCTTC. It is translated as CASSPRTGWSRGYGYTF.

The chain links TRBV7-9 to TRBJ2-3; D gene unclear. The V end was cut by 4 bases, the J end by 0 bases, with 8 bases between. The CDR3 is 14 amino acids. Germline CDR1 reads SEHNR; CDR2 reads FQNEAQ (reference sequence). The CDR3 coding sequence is TGTGCCAGCAGCTCCGACTTGAGCACAGATACGCAGTATTTT. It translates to CASSSDLSTDTQYF.

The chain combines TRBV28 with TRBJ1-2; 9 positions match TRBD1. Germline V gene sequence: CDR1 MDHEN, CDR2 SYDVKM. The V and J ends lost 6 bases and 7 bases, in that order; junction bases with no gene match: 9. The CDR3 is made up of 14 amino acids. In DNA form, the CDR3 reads TGTGCCAGCAGGACCCCGGGACAGGGCTCTGGCTACACCTTC. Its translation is CASRTPGQGSGYTF.

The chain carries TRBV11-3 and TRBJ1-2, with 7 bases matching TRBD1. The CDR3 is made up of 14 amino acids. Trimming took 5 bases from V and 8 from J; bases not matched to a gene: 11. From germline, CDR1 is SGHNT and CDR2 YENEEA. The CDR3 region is CASSLGAGGGGYTF. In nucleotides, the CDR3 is TGTGCCAGCAGCCTCGGAGCAGGGGGTGGAGGCTACACCTTC. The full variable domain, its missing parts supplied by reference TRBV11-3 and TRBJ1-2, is EAGVVQSPRYKIIEKKQPVAFWCNPISGHNTLYWYLQNLGQGPELLIRYENEEAVDDSQLPKDRFSAERLKGVDSTLKIQPAELGDSAVYLCASSLGAGGGGYTFGSGTRLTVV.

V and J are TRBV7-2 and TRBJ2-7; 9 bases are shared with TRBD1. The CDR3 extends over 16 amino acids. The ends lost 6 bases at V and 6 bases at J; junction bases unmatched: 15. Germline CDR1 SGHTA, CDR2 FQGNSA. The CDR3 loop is CASRTPDGGTGTEQYF. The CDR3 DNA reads TGTGCCAGCAGAACCCCCGATGGGGGGACAGGGACCGAGCAGTACTTC.

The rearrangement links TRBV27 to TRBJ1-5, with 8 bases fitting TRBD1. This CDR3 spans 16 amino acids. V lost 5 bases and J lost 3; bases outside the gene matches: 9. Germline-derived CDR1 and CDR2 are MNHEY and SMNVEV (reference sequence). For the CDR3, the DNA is TGTGCCAGCAGTCGCCGCCAGGGGGCGGCCAATCAGCCCCAGCATTTT. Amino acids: CASSRRQGAANQPQHF.